These 32 T cell receptor beta chains came from one sample sequenced in a study of blood T cell repertoires in COVID-19. Sequencing was performed with immunoSEQ multiplex PCR; in TCRdb, only in-frame clones are kept and a portion is missing. The sample has nearly 350,000 clones; more than 70% are singletons. The sequenced sample consisted of peripheral blood. The source of these receptors is a man aged 30 to 45 with active or convalescent COVID-19.

The V and J genes are TRBV19 and TRBJ1-5; D gene unclear. The CDR3 is 14 residues long. V was trimmed by 3 bases and J by 5 bases, leaving 11 bases between them. Germline CDR1 LNHDA, CDR2 SQIVND (reference sequence). The CDR3 coding sequence is TGTGCCAGTAGTATCTCCCTAATCGATCAGCCCCAGCATTTT. Protein sequence: CASSISLIDQPQHF.

This clone was recorded a few times. The chain employs TRBV3-1 (or the pseudogene TRBV3-2) and TRBJ1-1; no reliable D call. CDR1 LGHDT and CDR2 YNNKEL come from the germline V gene (reference sequence). Deletions cut 5 bases from V and 4 bases from J, with 17 bases between. The CDR3 spans 15 residues. CDR3 protein: CASSRSDRVSTEAFF. In DNA form, the CDR3 reads TGTGCCAGCAGCAGAAGCGACCGTGTAAGCACTGAAGCTTTCTTT.

V is TRBV6-6 and J is TRBJ2-7, with D maybe TRBD2 (6 bases). Germline CDR1 and CDR2: MNHNY and SVGAGI (reference sequence). The CDR3 has 14 amino acids. The V gene lost 3 bases and the J gene lost 1 base, with 10 bases spanning the gap. The CDR3 coding sequence is TGTGCCAGCAGTTATGGGCTAGCGTCCTACGAGCAGTACTTC. This encodes CASSYGLASYEQYF.

The CDR3 here is CASSTSGNPDTQYF. CDR3 bases: TGTGCCAGCAGTACTAGCGGGAACCCGGATACGCAGTATTTT. The V gene is TRBV6-4, the J gene TRBJ2-3, with 10 bases aligning to TRBD2. CDR3 length: 14 residues. V was pared by 5 bases and J by 6 bases, with 5 bases of the junction left unmatched. Germline-derived CDR1 and CDR2 are MRHNA and SNTAGT.

The V call is TRBV9, the J call TRBJ2-3, with TRBD1 matching over 7 bases. With 3 bases clipped from V and 2 bases from J, the junction kept 15 bases outside the gene matches. This CDR3 has 18 amino acids. Per germline, CDR1 SGDLS and CDR2 YYNGEE. CDR3 bases: TGTGCCAGCAGCGCAGGCCCCGGGACAGCATCACTCACAGATACGCAGTATTTT. This translates into CASSAGPGTASLTDTQYF.

V and J are TRBV6-2 or TRBV6-3 and TRBJ1-2; no clear D gene. Per germline, CDR1 MNHEY and CDR2 SVGEGT. The CDR3 has 14 residues. Between the trimmed V and J ends, which lost 4 bases and 1 base, there was a span of 10 bases. The CDR3 spells CASSSRDLNYGYTF. As DNA, the CDR3 is TGTGCCAGCAGTTCCCGGGATCTTAACTATGGCTACACCTTC.

The rearrangement joins TRBV19 to TRBJ2-1, with D perhaps matching TRBD1 (7 bases). V was pared by 3 bases and J by 7 bases, with 19 bases between. In germline, CDR1 is LNHDA, CDR2 SQIVND (reference sequence). The CDR3 totals 16 residues. CDR3 region: CASSIIWQGGWNEQFF. The DNA for the CDR3 is TGTGCCAGTAGTATTATTTGGCAGGGGGGATGGAATGAGCAGTTCTTC.

The chain couples TRBV2 to TRBJ1-4; D might be TRBD1 (6 bases). V gave up 7 bases and J gave up 7 bases, with 16 bases separating them. Germline assignment: CDR1 SNHLY and CDR2 FYNNEI. The CDR3 sequence is 14 residues long. The CDR3 sequence is CASTEGGRREKLFF. The CDR3 DNA reads as TGTGCCAGCACCGAGGGGGGGCGCCGTGAAAAACTGTTTTTT.

This CDR3 reads CASSPDSYDEQFF. The CDR3 DNA reads TGTGCCAGCAGTCCTGACTCCTATGATGAGCAGTTCTTC. This chain joins TRBV7-6 and TRBJ2-1; D is unresolved. Germline values: CDR1 SGHVS, CDR2 FNYEAQ. This CDR3 is built from 13 residues. Trimming cost V 6 bases and J 8 bases, with 14 bases left between them.

The rearrangement joins TRBV12-3 or TRBV12-4 to TRBJ1-2; possibly TRBD1 for D (5 bases). CDR3 length: 12 amino acids. Trimming left V 3 bases short and J 6 bases short, with 8 bases between. The CDR3 protein is CASSLWGHGYTF. The CDR3, as DNA: TGTGCCAGCAGTTTGTGGGGCCATGGCTACACCTTC.

This sequence joins TRBV5-4 and TRBJ1-1, with TRBD1 matching 11 bases. The J segment lost 3 bases and the V segment lost 2 bases, leaving 6 bases of the junction unmatched. The CDR3 totals 16 residues. CDR1 SGHNT and CDR2 YYREEE come from the germline V gene (reference sequence). The CDR3 DNA sequence: TGTGCCAGCAGCTTCGGACAGGGGGCGAAGGACACTGAAGCTTTCTTT. The encoded protein is CASSFGQGAKDTEAFF.

This chain uses TRBV19 with TRBJ1-2; D perhaps matches TRBD1 (5 bases). CDR1 and CDR2 from the germline V gene are LNHDA and SQIVND (reference sequence). V was clipped by 2 bases and J by 2 bases, with 6 bases between them. CDR3 length equals 13 residues. DNA for the CDR3: TGTGCCAGTAGTATACGACAGAACTATGGCTACACCTTC. Protein: CASSIRQNYGYTF.

As to this clone: Other DNA sequences in this specimen translate into the identical CDR3. This chain joins TRBV6-2 or TRBV6-3 and TRBJ1-4; D is perhaps TRBD1 (5 bases). The V gene's germline CDR1 is MNHEY and CDR2 SVGEGT. The V and J ends lost 2 bases and 5 bases respectively, with 9 bases between them. The CDR3 is 14 amino acids. The CDR3 DNA reads as TGTGCCAGCAGTTACGGGGGGAAAAATGAAAAACTGTTTTTT. Protein sequence: CASSYGGKNEKLFF.

The rearrangement links TRBV28 to TRBJ2-7; 12 nucleotides align to TRBD2. The trim removed 5 bases at V and 2 bases at J, leaving 7 bases unmatched. The CDR3 totals 16 residues. From germline, CDR1 is MDHEN and CDR2 SYDVKM. The CDR3 nucleotides read TGTGCCAGCAGTCCGTCAGCTAGCGGGAGGGCCTACGAGCAGTACTTC. Translated, it gives CASSPSASGRAYEQYF.

The V gene is TRBV24-1, the J gene TRBJ2-3; TRBD1 agrees at 8 bases. CDR1 is KGHDR and CDR2 is SFDVKD in the germline V gene. V lost 4 bases and J lost 4; bases outside the gene matches: 9. This CDR3 has 16 amino acids. The CDR3 DNA reads as TGTGCCACCAGTGACCTAGGACAGGGTCTGGCAGATACGCAGTATTTT. Encoded protein: CATSDLGQGLADTQYF.

The genes are TRBV28 and TRBJ1-5, with 7 bases that match TRBD1. The germline CDR1 and CDR2 sequences are MDHEN and SYDVKM. V was pared by 3 bases and J by 0 bases, with 8 bases of the junction left unmatched. The CDR3 has 17 residues. CDR3 in amino acids: CASSFRGAFYSNQPQHF. The CDR3 nucleotides read TGTGCCAGCAGTTTCAGGGGGGCGTTTTATAGCAATCAGCCCCAGCATTTT.

This chain joins TRBV15 and TRBJ2-4; D is uncertain. Looked up from germline, CDR1 is LNHNV and CDR2 is YYDKDF (reference sequence). The ends were cut back, 0 bases at V and 0 bases at J, with 12 bases in the middle. The CDR3 sequence is 17 residues long. CDR3 DNA: TGTGCCACCAGCAGAGAAGGCGCCAGACTAGCCAAAAACATTCAGTACTTC. This encodes CATSREGARLAKNIQYF.

V gene TRBV19 combines with J gene TRBJ2-1; a weak D match, TRBD2 (6 bases). The CDR3 contains 12 residues. Per the germline V gene, CDR1 is LNHDA and CDR2 is SQIVND (reference sequence). Trimming took 10 bases from V and 7 from J, leaving 14 bases between them. CDR3 region: CATRRRENEQFF. Written as DNA, the CDR3 is TGTGCCACCAGGAGGAGGGAGAATGAGCAGTTCTTC.

This rearrangement joins TRBV24-1 to TRBJ2-1, with 9 bases fitting TRBD2. This CDR3 is 16 amino acids long. J lost 6 bases, V lost 0 bases, and 5 bases had no gene match. Germline V CDR1 and CDR2: KGHDR, SFDVKD. DNA of the CDR3: TGTGCCACCAGTGATTTGGGCGGGAGGGCCATCAATGAGCAGTTCTTC. Protein: CATSDLGGRAINEQFF.

This chain uses TRBV25-1 with TRBJ1-2; no firm D call. This CDR3 is built from 13 residues. Trimming took 3 bases from V and 5 from J, leaving 10 bases between them. Germline V gene data show CDR1 as MGHDK and CDR2 as SYGVNS. Here the CDR3 reads CASSEMEFYGYTF. DNA for the CDR3: TGTGCCAGCAGTGAGATGGAGTTTTATGGCTACACCTTC.

The chain combines TRBV20-1 with TRBJ2-7, with D possibly being TRBD2 (6 bases). CDR3 length equals 13 residues. V shed 3 bases and J shed 0 bases, with 9 bases lying between them. Looked up from germline, CDR1 is DFQATT and CDR2 is SNEGSKA (reference sequence). The chain's CDR3 is CSASGGISYEQYF. The CDR3 DNA is TGCAGTGCTAGTGGAGGGATCTCCTACGAGCAGTACTTC.

The rearrangement joins TRBV5-1 to TRBJ2-3, with TRBD2 identical over 7 bases. From germline, CDR1 is SGHRS and CDR2 YFSETQ. CDR3 length: 15 residues. The ends lost 0 bases at V and 6 bases at J; junction bases unmatched: 7. For the CDR3, the DNA is TGCGCCAGCAGCTTGGAAGGCGGGAGTGGTGATACGCAGTATTTT. Protein product: CASSLEGGSGDTQYF. The complete variable domain, with remaining parts taken from reference TRBV5-1 and TRBJ2-3, reads KAGVTQTPRYLIKTRGQQVTLSCSPISGHRSVSWYQQTPGQGLQFLFEYFSETQRNKGNFPGRFSGRQFSNSRSEMNVSTLELGDSALYLCASSLEGGSGDTQYFGPGTRLTVL.

The chain joins TRBV6-6 to TRBJ2-7, with D possibly TRBD2 on 5 matching bases. CDR3 length equals 12 residues. CDR1 is MNHNY and CDR2 is SVGAGI in the germline V gene (reference sequence). V lost 3 bases, J lost 6 bases, and 9 bases lay in between. The CDR3 sequence is CASSYSGSEQYF. Written as DNA, the CDR3 is TGTGCCAGCAGTTATTCGGGGTCCGAGCAGTACTTC.

Only a few counts were recorded for this clone. The chain is built from TRBV24-1 and TRBJ1-1; no definite D call. Germline V gene lookup returns CDR1 KGHDR and CDR2 SFDVKD. V was pared by 7 bases and J by 7 bases, with 9 bases between. There are 11 residues in the CDR3. CDR3 protein: CATREDHEAFF. The CDR3, as DNA: TGTGCCACCAGGGAGGACCATGAAGCTTTCTTT.

The rearrangement links TRBV29-1 to TRBJ2-3; weak D call: TRBD1 (6 bases). Germline loops: CDR1 SQVTM, CDR2 ANQGSEA. V lost 4 bases to trimming and J lost 1 base, with 12 bases between them. The CDR3 runs to 14 residues. DNA of the CDR3: TGCAGCGTTGGTCAGGGGCGCGGCACAGATACGCAGTATTTT. As protein: CSVGQGRGTDTQYF.

The V and J genes are TRBV7-2 and TRBJ1-3; 8 bases align to TRBD1. Germline V gene sequence: CDR1 SGHTA, CDR2 FQGNSA. The CDR3 totals 17 residues. Trimming took 0 bases from V and 0 from J; bases not matched to a gene: 4. Here the CDR3 reads CASSLARTGSSGNTIYF. The CDR3, as DNA: TGTGCCAGCAGCTTAGCCCGGACAGGGAGCTCTGGAAACACCATATATTTT. Complete variable domain (other parts from reference TRBV7-2 and TRBJ1-3): GAGVSQSPSNKVTEKGKDVELRCDPISGHTALYWYRQSLGQGLEFLIYFQGNSAPDKSGLPSDRFSAERTGGSVSTLTIQRTQQEDSAVYLCASSLARTGSSGNTIYFGEGSWLTVV.

The chain employs TRBV7-2 and TRBJ1-1, with 7 bases lining up with TRBD1. V was clipped by 7 bases and J by 4 bases; unmatched bases: 12. CDR3 length: 15 residues. Germline V CDR1 and CDR2: SGHTA, FQGNSA. The CDR3 is CASTPPTGLVTEAFF. In DNA form, the CDR3 reads TGTGCCAGCACCCCCCCGACAGGGCTTGTCACTGAAGCTTTCTTT.

The chain employs TRBV9 and TRBJ2-1; 7 positions agree with TRBD1. This CDR3 is built from 14 residues. Looked up from germline, CDR1 is SGDLS and CDR2 is YYNGEE. Trimming at V came to 6 bases and at J to 8 bases, leaving 11 bases not matched to a gene. The CDR3 loop reads CASNPQGVWDEQFF. The CDR3 DNA reads TGTGCCAGCAACCCCCAGGGGGTCTGGGATGAGCAGTTCTTC.

V usage is TRBV7-9 and J usage is TRBJ1-6, with D tentatively TRBD1 (6 bases). V lost 3 bases and J 7 bases, leaving 13 bases between the germline ends. Germline CDR1 and CDR2: SEHNR and FQNEAQ (reference sequence). The CDR3 length is 15 residues. The CDR3 loop is CASSFAYRANSPLHF. CDR3 DNA sequence: TGTGCCAGCAGCTTCGCGTACAGGGCGAATTCACCCCTCCACTTT.

This sequence joins TRBV11-2 and TRBJ1-3; no definite D call. The V end was cut by 4 bases, the J end by 5 bases, with 12 bases between. The CDR3 is 14 amino acids. Germline-derived CDR1 and CDR2 are SGHAT and FQNNGV. The CDR3 DNA reads as TGTGCCAGCAGCTCCGGGTTTCAGAGAAACACCATATATTTT. Protein: CASSSGFQRNTIYF.

The V call is TRBV5-1, the J call TRBJ2-7; 11 bases align to TRBD2. The junction had 4 bases not matched to a gene; V was cut back by 2 bases and J by 3 bases. CDR1 and CDR2 from the germline V gene are SGHRS and YFSETQ. The CDR3 covers 15 residues. CDR3 DNA sequence: TGCGCCAGCAGCTTCAGACTAGCGGGACTCTACGAGCAGTACTTC. The encoded protein is CASSFRLAGLYEQYF.

This sequence joins TRBV6-5 and TRBJ2-1; TRBD2 might be the D (5 bases). CDR3 length equals 16 residues. Per germline, CDR1 MNHEY and CDR2 SVGAGI. With 0 bases removed from V and 5 bases from J, the gap between germline ends came to 14 bases. The DNA for the CDR3 is TGTGCCAGCAGTTACTCTCGGGCGGGTCCGGACAATGAGCAGTTCTTC. It translates to CASSYSRAGPDNEQFF.